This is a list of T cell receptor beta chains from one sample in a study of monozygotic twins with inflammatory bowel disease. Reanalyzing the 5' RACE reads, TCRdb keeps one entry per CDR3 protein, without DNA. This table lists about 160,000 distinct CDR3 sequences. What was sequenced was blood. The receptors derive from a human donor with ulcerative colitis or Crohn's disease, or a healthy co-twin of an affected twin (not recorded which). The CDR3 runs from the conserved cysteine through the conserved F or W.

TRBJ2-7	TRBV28	CASSFLRDGFFF
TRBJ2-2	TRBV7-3	CASSLTQGLAGSGELFF
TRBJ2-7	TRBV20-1	CSASAPGTSLHEQYF
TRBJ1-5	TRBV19	CASREDRGRHQPQHF
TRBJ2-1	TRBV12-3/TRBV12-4	CASSPSGASPMGREQFF
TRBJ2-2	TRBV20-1	CSARDFEGGPGELFF
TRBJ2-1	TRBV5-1	CASSLDLSGHYNEQFF
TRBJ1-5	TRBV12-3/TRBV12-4	CASSLGTGTMGNQPQHF
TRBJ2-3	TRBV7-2	CASSLESKRGDTQYF
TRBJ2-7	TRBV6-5	CASSYLASGRIYEQYF
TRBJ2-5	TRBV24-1	CATSDPREETQYF
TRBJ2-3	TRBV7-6	CASSPLGGPTDTQYF
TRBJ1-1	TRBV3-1	CASSQEPRGEAFF
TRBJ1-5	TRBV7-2	CASSSDRDQPQHF